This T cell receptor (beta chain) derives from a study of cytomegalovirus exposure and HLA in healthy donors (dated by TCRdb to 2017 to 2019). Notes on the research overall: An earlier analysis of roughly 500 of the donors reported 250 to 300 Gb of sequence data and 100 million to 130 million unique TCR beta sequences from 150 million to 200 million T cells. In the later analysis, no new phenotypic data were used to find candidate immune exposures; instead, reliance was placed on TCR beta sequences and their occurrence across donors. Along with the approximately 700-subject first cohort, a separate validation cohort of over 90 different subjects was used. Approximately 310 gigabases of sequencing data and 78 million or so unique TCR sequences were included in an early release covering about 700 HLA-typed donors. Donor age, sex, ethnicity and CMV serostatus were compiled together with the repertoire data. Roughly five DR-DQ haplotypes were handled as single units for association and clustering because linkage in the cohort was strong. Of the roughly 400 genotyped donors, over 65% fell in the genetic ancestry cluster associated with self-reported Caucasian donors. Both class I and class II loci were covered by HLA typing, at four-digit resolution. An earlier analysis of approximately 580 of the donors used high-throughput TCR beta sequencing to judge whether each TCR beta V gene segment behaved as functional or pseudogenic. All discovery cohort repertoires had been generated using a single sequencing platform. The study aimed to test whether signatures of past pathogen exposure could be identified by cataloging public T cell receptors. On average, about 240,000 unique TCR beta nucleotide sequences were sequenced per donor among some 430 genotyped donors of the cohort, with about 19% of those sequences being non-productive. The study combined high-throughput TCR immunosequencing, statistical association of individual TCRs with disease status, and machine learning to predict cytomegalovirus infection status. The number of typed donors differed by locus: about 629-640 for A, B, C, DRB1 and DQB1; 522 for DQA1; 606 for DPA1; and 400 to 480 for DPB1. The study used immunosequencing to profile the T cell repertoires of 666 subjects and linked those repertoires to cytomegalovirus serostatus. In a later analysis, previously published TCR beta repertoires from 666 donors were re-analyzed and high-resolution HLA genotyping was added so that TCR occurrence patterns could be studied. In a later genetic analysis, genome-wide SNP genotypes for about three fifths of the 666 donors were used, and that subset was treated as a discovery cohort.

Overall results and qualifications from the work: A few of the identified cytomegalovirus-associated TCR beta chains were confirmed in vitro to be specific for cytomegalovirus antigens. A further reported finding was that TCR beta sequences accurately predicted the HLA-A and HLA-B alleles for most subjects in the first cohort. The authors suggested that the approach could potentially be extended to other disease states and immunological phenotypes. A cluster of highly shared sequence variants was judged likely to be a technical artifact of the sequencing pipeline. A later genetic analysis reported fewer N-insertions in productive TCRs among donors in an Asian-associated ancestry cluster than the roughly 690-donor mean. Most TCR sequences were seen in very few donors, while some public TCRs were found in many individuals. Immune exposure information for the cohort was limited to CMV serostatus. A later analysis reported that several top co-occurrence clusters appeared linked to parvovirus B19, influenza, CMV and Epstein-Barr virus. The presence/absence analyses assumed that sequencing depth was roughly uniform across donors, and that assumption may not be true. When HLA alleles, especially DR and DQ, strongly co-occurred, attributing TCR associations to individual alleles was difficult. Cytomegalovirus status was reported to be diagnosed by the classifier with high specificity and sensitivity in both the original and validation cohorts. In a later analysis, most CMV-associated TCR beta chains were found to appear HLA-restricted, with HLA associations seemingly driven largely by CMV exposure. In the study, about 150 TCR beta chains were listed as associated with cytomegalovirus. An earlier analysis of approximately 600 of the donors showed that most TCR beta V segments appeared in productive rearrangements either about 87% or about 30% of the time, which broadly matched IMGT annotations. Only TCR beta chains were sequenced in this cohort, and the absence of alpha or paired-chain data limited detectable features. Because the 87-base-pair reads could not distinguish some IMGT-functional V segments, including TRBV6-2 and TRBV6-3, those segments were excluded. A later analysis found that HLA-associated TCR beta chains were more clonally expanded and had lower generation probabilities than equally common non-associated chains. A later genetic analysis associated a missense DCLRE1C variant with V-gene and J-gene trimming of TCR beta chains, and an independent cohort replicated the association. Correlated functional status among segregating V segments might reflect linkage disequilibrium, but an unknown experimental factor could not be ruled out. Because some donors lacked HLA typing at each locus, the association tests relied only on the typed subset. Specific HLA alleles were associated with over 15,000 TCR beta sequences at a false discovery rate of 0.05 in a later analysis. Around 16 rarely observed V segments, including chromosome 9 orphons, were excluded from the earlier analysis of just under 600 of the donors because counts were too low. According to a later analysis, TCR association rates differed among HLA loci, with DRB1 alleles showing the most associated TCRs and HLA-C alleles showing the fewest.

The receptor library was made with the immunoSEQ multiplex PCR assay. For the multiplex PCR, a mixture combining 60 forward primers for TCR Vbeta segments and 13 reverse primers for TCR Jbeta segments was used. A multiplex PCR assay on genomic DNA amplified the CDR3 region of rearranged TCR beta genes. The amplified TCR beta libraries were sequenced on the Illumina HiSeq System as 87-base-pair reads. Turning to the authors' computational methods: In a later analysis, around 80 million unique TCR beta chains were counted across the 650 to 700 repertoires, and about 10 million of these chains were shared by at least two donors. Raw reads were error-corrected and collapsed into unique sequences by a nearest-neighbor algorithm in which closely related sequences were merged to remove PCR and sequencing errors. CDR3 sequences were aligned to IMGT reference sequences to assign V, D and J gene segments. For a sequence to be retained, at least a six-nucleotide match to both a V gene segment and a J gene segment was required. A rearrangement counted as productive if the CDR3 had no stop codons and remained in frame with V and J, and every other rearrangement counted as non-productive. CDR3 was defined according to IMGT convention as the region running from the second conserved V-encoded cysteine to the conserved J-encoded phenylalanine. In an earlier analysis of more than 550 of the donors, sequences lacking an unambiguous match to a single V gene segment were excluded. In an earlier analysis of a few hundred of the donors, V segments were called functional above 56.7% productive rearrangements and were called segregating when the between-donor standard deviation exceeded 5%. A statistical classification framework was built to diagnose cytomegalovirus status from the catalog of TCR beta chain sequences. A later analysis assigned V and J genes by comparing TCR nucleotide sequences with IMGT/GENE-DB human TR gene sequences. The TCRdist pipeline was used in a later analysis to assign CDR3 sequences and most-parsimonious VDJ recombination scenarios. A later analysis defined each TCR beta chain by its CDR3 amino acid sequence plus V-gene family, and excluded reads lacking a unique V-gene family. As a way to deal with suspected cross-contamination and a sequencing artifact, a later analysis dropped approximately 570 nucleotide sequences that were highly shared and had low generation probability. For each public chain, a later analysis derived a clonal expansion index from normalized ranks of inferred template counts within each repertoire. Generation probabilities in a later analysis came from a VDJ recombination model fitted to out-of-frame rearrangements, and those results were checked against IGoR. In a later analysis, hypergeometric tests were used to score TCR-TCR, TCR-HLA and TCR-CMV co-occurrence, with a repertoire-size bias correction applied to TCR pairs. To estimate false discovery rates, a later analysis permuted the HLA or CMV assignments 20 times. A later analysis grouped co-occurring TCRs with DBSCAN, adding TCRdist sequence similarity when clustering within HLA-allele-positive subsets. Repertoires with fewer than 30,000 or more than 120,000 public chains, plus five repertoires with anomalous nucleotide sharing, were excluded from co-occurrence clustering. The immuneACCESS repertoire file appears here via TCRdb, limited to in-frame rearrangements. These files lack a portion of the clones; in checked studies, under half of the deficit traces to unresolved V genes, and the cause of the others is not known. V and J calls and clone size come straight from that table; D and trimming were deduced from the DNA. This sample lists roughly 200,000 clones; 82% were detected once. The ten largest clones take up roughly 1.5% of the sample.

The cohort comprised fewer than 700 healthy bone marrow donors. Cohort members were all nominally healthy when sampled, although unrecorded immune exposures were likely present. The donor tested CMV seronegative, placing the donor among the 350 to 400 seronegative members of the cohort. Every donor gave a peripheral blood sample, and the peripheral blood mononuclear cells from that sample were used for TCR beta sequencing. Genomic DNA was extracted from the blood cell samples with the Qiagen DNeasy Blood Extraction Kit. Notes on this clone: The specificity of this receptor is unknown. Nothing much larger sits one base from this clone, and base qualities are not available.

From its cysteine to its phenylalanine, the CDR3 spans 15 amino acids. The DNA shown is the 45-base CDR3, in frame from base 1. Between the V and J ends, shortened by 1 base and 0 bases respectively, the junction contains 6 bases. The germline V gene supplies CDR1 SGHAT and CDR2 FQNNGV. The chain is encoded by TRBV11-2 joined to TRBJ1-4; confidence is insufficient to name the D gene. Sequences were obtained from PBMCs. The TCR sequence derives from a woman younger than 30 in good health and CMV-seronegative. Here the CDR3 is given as CASSLAVATNEKLFF. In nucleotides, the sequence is TGTGCCAGCAGCTTAGCAGTTGCAACTAATGAAAAACTGTTTTTT.